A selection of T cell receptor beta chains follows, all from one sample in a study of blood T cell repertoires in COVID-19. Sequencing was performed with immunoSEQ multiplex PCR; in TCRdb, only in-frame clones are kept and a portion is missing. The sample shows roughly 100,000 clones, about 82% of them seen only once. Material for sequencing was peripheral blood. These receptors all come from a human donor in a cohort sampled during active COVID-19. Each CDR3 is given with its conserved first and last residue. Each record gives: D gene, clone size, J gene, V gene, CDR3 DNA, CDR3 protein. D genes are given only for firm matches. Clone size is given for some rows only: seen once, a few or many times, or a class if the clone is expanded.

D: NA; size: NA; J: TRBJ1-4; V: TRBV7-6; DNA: TGTGCCAGCAGCCCCACAGCTGGCGTTTGGGAAAAACTGTTTTTT; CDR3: CASSPTAGVWEKLFF
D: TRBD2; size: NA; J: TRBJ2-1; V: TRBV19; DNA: TGTGCCAGTCGCGCCGGGACTAGCGAATACAGTGAGCAGTTCTTC; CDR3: CASRAGTSEYSEQFF
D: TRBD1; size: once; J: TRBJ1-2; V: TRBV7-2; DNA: TGTGCCAGCAGCCTAGGGACAGGGGATGGCTACACCTTC; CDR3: CASSLGTGDGYTF
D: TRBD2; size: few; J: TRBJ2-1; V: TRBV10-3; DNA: TGTGCCATCAGTGAGGCGGTCCGAGCAGGGACTAGCGGGGGACGGGAGCAGTTCTTC; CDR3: CAISEAVRAGTSGGREQFF
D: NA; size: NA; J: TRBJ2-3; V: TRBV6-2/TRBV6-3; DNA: TGTGCCAGCAGTTACTTTCGGGGTAGCACAGATACGCAGTATTTT; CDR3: CASSYFRGSTDTQYF
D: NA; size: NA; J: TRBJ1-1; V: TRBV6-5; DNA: TGTGCCAGCAGTTTGGACAGTCGGAACACTGAAGCTTTCTTT; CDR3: CASSLDSRNTEAFF
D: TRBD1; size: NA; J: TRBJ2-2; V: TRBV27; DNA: TGTGCCAGCAGTAGGACAGGGCCCGGGGAGCTGTTTTTT; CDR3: CASSRTGPGELFF
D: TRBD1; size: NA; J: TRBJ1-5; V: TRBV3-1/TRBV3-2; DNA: TGTGCCAGCAGCCGCGGACAGGGGATCAATCAGCCCCAGCATTTT; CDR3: CASSRGQGINQPQHF
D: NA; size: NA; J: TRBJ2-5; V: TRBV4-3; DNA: TGCGCCAGCAGCCAAGATTTTTCTGTACTCCAAGAGACCCAGTACTTC; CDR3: CASSQDFSVLQETQYF
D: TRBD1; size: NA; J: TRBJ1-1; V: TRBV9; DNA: TGTGCCAGCAGCGTAGGAGGGGGCGTAGCGAACACTGAAGCTTTCTTT; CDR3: CASSVGGGVANTEAFF
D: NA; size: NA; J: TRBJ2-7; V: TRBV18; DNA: TGTGCCAGCTCATCAGGACAGTCTACCTACGAGCAGTACTTC; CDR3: CASSSGQSTYEQYF
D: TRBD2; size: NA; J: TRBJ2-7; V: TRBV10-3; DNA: TGTGCCATCAGTGAGTCTGGCAGGGCCACTAGCGGGAGACAAACCTACGAGCAGTACTTC; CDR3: CAISESGRATSGRQTYEQYF
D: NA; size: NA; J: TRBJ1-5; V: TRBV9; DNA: TGTGCCAGCAGCATGCCCCGGGGGGTTCTGGCGCGGCCCCAGCATTTT; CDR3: CASSMPRGVLARPQHF
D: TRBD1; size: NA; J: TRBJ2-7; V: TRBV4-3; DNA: TGCGCCAGCAGCCCAACCGGGACAGGGGAGTTCGACGAGCAGTACTTC; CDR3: CASSPTGTGEFDEQYF
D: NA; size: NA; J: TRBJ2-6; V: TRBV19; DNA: TGTGCCAGTAAGACCCGGGGAGGGGCCAACGTCCTGACTTTC; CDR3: CASKTRGGANVLTF
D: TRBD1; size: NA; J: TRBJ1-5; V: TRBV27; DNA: TGTGCCAGCAGTTTATCCAGAAACAGGGGTCGCAATCAGCCCCAGCATTTT; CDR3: CASSLSRNRGRNQPQHF
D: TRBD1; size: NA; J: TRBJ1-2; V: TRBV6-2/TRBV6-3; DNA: TGTGCCAGCAGTTACAGGACAGGGGTTGGCTACACCTTC; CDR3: CASSYRTGVGYTF
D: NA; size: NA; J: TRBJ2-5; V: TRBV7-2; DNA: TGTGCCAGCAGCTCCTCTGACAGAAAAGAGACCCAGTACTTC; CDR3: CASSSSDRKETQYF
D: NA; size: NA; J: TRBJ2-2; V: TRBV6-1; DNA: TGTGCCAGCAGTGAAGATGGCGGTTCGAACACCGGGGAGCTGTTTTTT; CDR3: CASSEDGGSNTGELFF
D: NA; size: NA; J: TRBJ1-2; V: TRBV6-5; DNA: TGTGCCAGCAGTTACTCGCGCAGGGCCGGCTATGGCTACACCTTC; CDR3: CASSYSRRAGYGYTF